One and the same sample provided the 10 T cell receptor beta chains below, sequenced in a study (TCRdb year 2017). TCRdb lists the instrument as Illumina HiSeq 2500. TCRdb itself trimmed the public reads at Q25 with fastp, ran MiXCR and retained productive beta chains. Each CDR3 protein gets just one entry, which takes the most common genes and DNA from the rows behind it. This sample comprises about 1,500 distinct CDR3 sequences, approximately 21% of them detected only once. The ten largest account for roughly 15% of the sample. Sequencing was performed on CD8+ T cells (not recorded whether cultured). The receptors here all came from a female donor.

This clonotype is judged large. The chain links TRBV27 to TRBJ2-7, with 9 bases that match TRBD1. Germline V lookup: CDR1 MNHEY, CDR2 SMNVEV (reference sequence). The CDR3 runs 12 residues. Trimming cost V 8 bases and J 5 bases; bases outside gene matches: 4. CDR3 sequence: CASRTGDNEQYF. In nucleotides, the CDR3 is TGTGCCAGCCGGACAGGGGACAACGAGCAGTACTTC.

In this sample, this clonotype turned up once. A clone one base away is much larger, so this may be a read error. The V call is TRBV3-1, the J call TRBJ2-1, with D perhaps matching TRBD1 or TRBD2 (5 bases each). This CDR3 comprises 16 residues. Trimming removed 0 bases from V and 2 bases from J, with 11 bases in between. Germline V gene lookup returns CDR1 LGHDT and CDR2 YNNKEL (reference sequence). CDR3 bases: TGTGCCAGCAGCCAAGATGGGACCAAACCCTACAATGAGCAGTTCTTC. Its translation: CASSQDGTKPYNEQFF.

Concerning this clonotype: A much larger clone differs from this one at a single base, so this may be a read error. The rearrangement joins TRBV3-1 to TRBJ2-1; D is ambiguous. The germline V gene encodes CDR1 LGHDT and CDR2 YNNKEL (reference sequence). The CDR3 extends over 15 amino acids. The chain's CDR3 is CASSPERRSYNEQCF. The DNA for the CDR3 is TGTGCCAGCAGCCCCGAGAGGCGCTCCTACAATGAGCAGTGCTTC.

This clonotype is medium-sized (0.01 to 0.1%). The V and J genes are TRBV20-1 and TRBJ2-7; the match to TRBD2 covers 9 bases. The trim removed 4 bases at V and 0 bases at J, leaving 10 bases unmatched. The CDR3 contains 16 residues. In germline, CDR1 is DFQATT, CDR2 SNEGSKA (reference sequence). The CDR3 bases are TGCAGTGCTACTAGCGGGGCTATCTCAAGCTCCTACGAGCAGTACTTC. Amino acids: CSATSGAISSSYEQYF.

Relative to its sample, this clonotype is medium-sized (0.01 to 0.1%). This chain connects TRBV29-1 to TRBJ2-1; the match to TRBD1 covers 8 bases. Looked up from germline, CDR1 is SQVTM and CDR2 is ANQGSEA. CDR3 length: 13 amino acids. V was clipped by 6 bases and J by 2 bases; unmatched bases: 3. The CDR3 sequence is CSVQGGTYNEQFF. The CDR3 DNA reads TGCAGCGTACAGGGGGGCACCTACAATGAGCAGTTCTTC.

This clonotype is deemed medium-sized (0.01 to 0.1%). The rearrangement links TRBV6-1 to TRBJ1-1, with 11 bases matching TRBD1. The V segment lost 4 bases and the J segment 4 bases; nucleotides outside the gene matches: 2. CDR1 and CDR2 (germline): MNHNS, SASEGT. The CDR3 is made up of 14 amino acids. The CDR3 DNA reads TGTGCCAGCAGTGGGACAGGGGGCAGCACTGAAGCTTTCTTT. It specifies CASSGTGGSTEAFF.

Notes on this clonotype: Its ends do not fully match the called genes, so a read error is possible. The CDR3 spells CASSRDRSSYNGQFF. As DNA, the CDR3 is TGTGCCAGCAGCCGGGACCGGAGCTCCTACAATGGGCAGTTTTTC. The chain employs TRBV7-8 and TRBJ2-1; D tentatively reads TRBD1 or TRBD2 (5 bases each). This CDR3 contains 15 residues. Germline V gives CDR1 SGHVS, CDR2 FQNEAQ.

This clonotype was counted only a few times. The V gene is TRBV19, the J gene TRBJ1-1; D may be TRBD1 (5 bases). Trimming cost V 4 bases and J 11 bases, with 20 bases left between them. Germline values: CDR1 LNHDA, CDR2 SQIVND (reference sequence). The CDR3 consists of 14 residues. This CDR3 is CASSTPGRSFEAFF. The CDR3 coding sequence is TGTGCCAGTAGTACTCCAGGGAGATCTTTTGAGGCTTTCTTT.

Within the sample, this clonotype is medium-sized (0.01 to 0.1%). CDR3 coding DNA: TGCGCCAGCAGCCCGGACAGGGGCCCACCCCTCCACTTT. Encoded protein: CASSPDRGPPLHF. V is TRBV5-1 and J is TRBJ1-6; 9 nucleotides agree with TRBD1. The CDR3 is 13 residues long. Germline V CDR1 and CDR2: SGHRS, YFSETQ. V lost 4 bases, J lost 11 bases, and 4 bases stayed unmatched.

Regarding this clonotype: A read error may explain this, as a much larger clone is one base away. V gene TRBV28 combines with J gene TRBJ2-7; D might be TRBD2 (5 bases). Germline lookup yields CDR1 MDHEN and CDR2 SYDVKM. This CDR3 spans 13 amino acids. CDR3 DNA: TGTGTCAGCAGTTTATCTCTAGCCCACGAGCAGTACTTC. Translation gives CVSSLSLAHEQYF.